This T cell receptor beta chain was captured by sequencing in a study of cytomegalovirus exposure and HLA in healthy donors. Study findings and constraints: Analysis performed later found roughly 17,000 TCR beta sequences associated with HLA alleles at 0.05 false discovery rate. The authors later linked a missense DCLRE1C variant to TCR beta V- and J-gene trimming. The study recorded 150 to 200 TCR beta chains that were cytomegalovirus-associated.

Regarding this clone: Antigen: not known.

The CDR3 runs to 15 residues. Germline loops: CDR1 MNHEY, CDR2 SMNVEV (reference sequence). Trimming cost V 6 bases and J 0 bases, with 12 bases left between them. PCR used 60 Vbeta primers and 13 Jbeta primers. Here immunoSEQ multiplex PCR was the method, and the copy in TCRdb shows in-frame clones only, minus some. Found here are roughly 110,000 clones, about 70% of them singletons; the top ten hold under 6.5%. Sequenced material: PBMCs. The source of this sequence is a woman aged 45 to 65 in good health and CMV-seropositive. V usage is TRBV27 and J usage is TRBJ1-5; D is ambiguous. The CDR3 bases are TGTGCCAGCAGGAGCAGACAACTTAGCAATCAGCCCCAGCATTTT. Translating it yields CASRSRQLSNQPQHF.